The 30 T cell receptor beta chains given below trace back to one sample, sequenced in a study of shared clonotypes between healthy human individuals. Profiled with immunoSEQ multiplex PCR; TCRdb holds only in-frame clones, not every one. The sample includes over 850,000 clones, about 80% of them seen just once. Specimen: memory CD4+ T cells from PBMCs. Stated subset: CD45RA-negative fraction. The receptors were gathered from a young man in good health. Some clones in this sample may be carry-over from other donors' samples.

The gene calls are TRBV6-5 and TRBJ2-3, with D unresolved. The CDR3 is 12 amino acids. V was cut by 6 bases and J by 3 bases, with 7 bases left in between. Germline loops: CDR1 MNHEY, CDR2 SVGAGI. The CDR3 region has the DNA TGTGCCAGCAGCCAGACTACAGATACGCAGTATTTT. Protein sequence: CASSQTTDTQYF.

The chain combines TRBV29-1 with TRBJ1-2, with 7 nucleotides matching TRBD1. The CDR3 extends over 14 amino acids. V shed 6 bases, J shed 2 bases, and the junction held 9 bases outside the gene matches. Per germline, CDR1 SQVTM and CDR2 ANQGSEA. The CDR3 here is CSVGEGAGNYGYTF. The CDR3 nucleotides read TGCAGCGTAGGAGAGGGGGCGGGGAACTATGGCTACACCTTC.

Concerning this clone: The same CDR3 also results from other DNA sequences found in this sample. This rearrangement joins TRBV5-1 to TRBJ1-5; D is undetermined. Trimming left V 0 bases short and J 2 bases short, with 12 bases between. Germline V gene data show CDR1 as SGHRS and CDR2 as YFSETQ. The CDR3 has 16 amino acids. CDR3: CASSLVGLGGNQPQHF. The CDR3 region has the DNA TGCGCCAGCAGCTTGGTTGGTTTAGGTGGCAATCAGCCCCAGCATTTT.

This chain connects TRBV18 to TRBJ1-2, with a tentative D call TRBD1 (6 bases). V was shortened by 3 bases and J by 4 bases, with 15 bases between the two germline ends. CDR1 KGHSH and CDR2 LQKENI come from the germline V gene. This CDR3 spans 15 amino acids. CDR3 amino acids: CASSPAGRGGYGYTF. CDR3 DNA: TGTGCCAGCTCACCGGCAGGCAGGGGAGGCTATGGCTACACCTTC. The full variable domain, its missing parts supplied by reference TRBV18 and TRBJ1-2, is NAGVMQNPRHLVRRRGQEARLRCSPMKGHSHVYWYRQLPEEGLKFMVYLQKENIIDESGMPKERFSAEFPKEGPSILRIQQVVRGDSAAYFCASSPAGRGGYGYTFGSGTRLTVV.

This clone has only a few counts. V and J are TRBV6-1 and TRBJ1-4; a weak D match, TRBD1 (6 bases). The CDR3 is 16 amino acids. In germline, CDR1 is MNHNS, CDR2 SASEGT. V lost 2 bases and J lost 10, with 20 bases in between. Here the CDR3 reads CASSEQGLDRGGKLFF. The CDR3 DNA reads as TGTGCCAGCAGTGAACAGGGGCTGGACCGAGGGGGAAAACTGTTTTTT.

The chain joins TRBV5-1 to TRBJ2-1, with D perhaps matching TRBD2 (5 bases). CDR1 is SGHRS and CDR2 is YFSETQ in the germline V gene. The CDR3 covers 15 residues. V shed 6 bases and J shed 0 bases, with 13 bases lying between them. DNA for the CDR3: TGCGCCAGCAACCGGGATCCCGGCTCCTACAATGAGCAGTTCTTC. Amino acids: CASNRDPGSYNEQFF.

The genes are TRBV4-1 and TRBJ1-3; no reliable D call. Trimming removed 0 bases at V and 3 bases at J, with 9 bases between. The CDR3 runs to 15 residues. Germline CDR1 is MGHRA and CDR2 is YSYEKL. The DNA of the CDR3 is TGCGCCAGCAGCCAAGATGACCAGGTTGGAAACACCATATATTTT. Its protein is CASSQDDQVGNTIYF.

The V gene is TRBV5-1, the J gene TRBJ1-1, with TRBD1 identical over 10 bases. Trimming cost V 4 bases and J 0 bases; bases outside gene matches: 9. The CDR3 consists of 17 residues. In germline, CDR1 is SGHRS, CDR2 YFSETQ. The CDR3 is CASSRQAGQGLNTEAFF. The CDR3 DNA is TGCGCCAGCAGCCGCCAAGCGGGACAGGGGCTGAACACTGAAGCTTTCTTT.

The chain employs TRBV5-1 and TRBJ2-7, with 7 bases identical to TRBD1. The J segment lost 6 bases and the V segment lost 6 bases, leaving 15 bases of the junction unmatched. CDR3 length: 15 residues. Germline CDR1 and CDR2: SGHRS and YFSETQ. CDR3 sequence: CASTPRGQGIVEQYF. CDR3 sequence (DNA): TGCGCCAGCACCCCGAGGGGGCAGGGGATCGTCGAGCAGTACTTC.

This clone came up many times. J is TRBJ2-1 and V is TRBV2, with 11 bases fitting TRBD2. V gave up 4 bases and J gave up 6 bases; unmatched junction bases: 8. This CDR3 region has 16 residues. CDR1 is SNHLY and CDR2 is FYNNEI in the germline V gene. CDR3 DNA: TGTGCCAGCAGTGCGTTAGCGGGAGGGAAAATCAATGAGCAGTTCTTC. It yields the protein CASSALAGGKINEQFF.

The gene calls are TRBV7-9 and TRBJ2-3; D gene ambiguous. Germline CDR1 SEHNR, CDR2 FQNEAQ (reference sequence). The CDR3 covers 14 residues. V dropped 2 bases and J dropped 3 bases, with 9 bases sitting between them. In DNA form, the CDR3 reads TGTGCCAGCAGCTTATATGAGCCGACAGATACGCAGTATTTT. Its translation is CASSLYEPTDTQYF.

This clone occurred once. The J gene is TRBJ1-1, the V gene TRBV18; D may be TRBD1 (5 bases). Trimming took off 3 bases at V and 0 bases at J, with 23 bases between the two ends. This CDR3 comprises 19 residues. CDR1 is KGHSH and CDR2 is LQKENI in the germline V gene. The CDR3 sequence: CASSPRAGINNKLNTEAFF. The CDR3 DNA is TGTGCCAGCTCACCTCGGGCAGGGATAAATAACAAACTGAACACTGAAGCTTTCTTT.

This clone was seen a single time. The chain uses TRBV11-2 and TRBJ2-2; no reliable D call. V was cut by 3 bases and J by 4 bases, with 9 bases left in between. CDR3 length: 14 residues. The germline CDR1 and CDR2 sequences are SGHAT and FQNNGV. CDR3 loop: CASSLSVVTGELFF. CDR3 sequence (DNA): TGTGCCAGCAGCTTGTCGGTTGTCACCGGGGAGCTGTTTTTT.

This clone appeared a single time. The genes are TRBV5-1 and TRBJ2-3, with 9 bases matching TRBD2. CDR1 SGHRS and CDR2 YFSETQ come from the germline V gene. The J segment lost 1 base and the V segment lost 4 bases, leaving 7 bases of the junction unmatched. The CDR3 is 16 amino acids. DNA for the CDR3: TGCGCCAGCAGCGCGGGGGGGCGCGGGGGCACAGATACGCAGTATTTT. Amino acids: CASSAGGRGGTDTQYF.

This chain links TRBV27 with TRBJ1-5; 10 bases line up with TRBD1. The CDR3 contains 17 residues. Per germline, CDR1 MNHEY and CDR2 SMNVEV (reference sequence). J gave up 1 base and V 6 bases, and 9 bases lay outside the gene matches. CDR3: CASSPFGTGVSNQPQHF. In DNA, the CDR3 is TGTGCCAGCAGCCCTTTTGGGACAGGGGTCAGCAATCAGCCCCAGCATTTT.

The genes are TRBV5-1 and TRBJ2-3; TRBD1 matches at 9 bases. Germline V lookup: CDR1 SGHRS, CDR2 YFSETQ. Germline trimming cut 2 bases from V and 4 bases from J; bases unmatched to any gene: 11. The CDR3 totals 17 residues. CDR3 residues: CASSLIRGQGSADTQYF. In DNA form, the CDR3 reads TGCGCCAGCAGCTTAATTCGGGGACAGGGTTCGGCAGATACGCAGTATTTT.

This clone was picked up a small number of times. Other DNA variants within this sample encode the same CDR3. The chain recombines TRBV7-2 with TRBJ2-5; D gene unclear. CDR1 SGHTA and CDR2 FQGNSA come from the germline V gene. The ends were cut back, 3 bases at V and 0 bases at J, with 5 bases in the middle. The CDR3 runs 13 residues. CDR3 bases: TGTGCCAGCAGCTTCCCAAACCAAGAGACCCAGTACTTC. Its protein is CASSFPNQETQYF.

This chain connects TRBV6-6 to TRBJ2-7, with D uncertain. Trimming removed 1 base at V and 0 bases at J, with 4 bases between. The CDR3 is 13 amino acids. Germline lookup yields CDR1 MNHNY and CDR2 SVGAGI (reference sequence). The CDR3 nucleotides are TGTGCCAGCAGTTACTTAAGCTCCTACGAGCAGTACTTC. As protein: CASSYLSSYEQYF.

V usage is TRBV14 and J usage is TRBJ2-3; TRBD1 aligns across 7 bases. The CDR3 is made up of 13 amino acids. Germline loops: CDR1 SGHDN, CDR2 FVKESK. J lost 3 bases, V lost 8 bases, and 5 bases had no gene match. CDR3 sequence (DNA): TGTGCCAGCTCCACAGGGGCGACAGATACGCAGTATTTT. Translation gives CASSTGATDTQYF.

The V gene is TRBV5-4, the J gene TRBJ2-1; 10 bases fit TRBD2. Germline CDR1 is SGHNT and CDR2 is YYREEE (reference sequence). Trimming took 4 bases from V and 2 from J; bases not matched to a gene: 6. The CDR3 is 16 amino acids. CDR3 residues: CASSASGGGAYNEQFF. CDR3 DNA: TGTGCCAGCAGCGCTAGCGGGGGAGGGGCCTACAATGAGCAGTTCTTC.

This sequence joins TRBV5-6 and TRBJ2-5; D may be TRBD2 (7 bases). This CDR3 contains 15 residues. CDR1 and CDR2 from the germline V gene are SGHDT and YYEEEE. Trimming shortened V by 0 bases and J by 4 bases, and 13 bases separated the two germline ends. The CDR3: CASSLVAGAGETQYF. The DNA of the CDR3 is TGTGCCAGCAGCTTGGTGGCGGGGGCTGGAGAGACCCAGTACTTC. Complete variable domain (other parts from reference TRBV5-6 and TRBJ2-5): DAGVTQSPTHLIKTRGQQVTLRCSPKSGHDTVSWYQQALGQGPQFIFQYYEEEERQRGNFPDRFSGHQFPNYSSELNVNALLLGDSALYLCASSLVAGAGETQYFGPGTRLLVL.

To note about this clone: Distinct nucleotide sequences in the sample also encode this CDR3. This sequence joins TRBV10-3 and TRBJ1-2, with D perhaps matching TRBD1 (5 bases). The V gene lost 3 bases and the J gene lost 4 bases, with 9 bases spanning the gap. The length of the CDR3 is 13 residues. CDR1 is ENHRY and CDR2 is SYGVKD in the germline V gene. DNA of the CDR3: TGTGCCATCAGTGAAGACAGAGGCTATGGCTACACCTTC. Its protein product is CAISEDRGYGYTF.

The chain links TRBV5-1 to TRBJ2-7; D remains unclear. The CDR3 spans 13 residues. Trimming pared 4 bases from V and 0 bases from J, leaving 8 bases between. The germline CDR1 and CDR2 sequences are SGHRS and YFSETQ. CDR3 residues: CASSPLPSYEQYF. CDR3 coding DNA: TGCGCCAGCAGCCCACTACCCTCCTACGAGCAGTACTTC. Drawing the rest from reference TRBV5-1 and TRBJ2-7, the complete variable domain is KAGVTQTPRYLIKTRGQQVTLSCSPISGHRSVSWYQQTPGQGLQFLFEYFSETQRNKGNFPGRFSGRQFSNSRSEMNVSTLELGDSALYLCASSPLPSYEQYFGPGTRLTVT.

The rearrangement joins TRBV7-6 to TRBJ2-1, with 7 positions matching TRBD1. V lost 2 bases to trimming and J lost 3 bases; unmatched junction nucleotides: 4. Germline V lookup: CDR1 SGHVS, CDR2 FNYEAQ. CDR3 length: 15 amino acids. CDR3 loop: CASSLSRDSYNEQFF. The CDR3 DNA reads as TGTGCCAGCAGCTTATCCCGGGACAGCTACAATGAGCAGTTCTTC. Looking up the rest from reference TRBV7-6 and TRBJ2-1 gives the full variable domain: GAGVSQSPRYKVTKRGQDVALRCDPISGHVSLYWYRQALGQGPEFLTYFNYEAQQDKSGLPNDRFSAERPEGSISTLTIQRTEQRDSAMYRCASSLSRDSYNEQFFGPGTRLTVL.

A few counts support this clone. The chain's CDR3 is CASSLALGEAFF. The CDR3 nucleotides are TGCGCCAGCAGCTTGGCCCTAGGAGAAGCTTTCTTT. The J gene is TRBJ1-1, the V gene TRBV5-1; no firm D call. V lost 0 bases, J lost 8 bases, and 8 bases lay in between. Germline loops: CDR1 SGHRS, CDR2 YFSETQ. This CDR3 has 12 amino acids.

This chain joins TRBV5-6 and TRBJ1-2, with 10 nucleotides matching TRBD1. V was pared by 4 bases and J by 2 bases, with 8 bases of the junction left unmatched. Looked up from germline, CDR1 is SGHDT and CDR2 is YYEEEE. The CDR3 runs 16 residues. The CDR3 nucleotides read TGTGCCAGCAGCACCGGGACAGGGGCAACCAACTATGGCTACACCTTC. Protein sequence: CASSTGTGATNYGYTF.

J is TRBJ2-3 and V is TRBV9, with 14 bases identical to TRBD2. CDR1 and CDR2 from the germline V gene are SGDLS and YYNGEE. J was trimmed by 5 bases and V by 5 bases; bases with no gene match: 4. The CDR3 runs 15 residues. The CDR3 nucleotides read TGTGCCAGCAGTTCCGGACTAGCGGGAGGAGATACGCAGTATTTT. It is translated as CASSSGLAGGDTQYF.

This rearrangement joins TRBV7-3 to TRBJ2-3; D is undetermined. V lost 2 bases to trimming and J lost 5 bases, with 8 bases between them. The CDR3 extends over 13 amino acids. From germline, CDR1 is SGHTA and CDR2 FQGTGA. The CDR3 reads CASSLDPGDTQYF. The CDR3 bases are TGTGCCAGCAGCTTAGACCCCGGAGATACGCAGTATTTT.

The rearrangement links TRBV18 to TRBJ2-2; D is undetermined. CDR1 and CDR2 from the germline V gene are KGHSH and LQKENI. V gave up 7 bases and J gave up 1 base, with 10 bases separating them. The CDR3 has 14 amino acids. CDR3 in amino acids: CASYPGMNTGELFF. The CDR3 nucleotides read TGTGCCAGCTATCCTGGAATGAACACCGGGGAGCTGTTTTTT.

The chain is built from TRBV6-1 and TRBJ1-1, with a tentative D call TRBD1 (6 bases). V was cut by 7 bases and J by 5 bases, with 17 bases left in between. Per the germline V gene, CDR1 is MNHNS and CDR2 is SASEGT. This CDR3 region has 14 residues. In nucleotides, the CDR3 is TGTGCCAGCAACCCCACCCAGGGGAGGACTGAAGCTTTCTTT. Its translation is CASNPTQGRTEAFF.